The 14 T cell receptor beta chains presented below share a single source sample, sequenced in a study of blood T cell repertoires in COVID-19. Sequenced by immunoSEQ multiplex PCR; TCRdb stores in-frame clones only, minus some. There are about 150,000 clones in the sample; around 80% occur only once, and just over 9.5% lies in the top ten. Sequencing was carried out using peripheral blood. The receptor source for this set is a woman aged 45-59 years with acute or convalescent COVID-19.

The chain uses TRBV7-6 and TRBJ2-3, with 8 bases lining up with TRBD2. J was trimmed by 0 bases and V by 2 bases; bases with no gene match: 4. This CDR3 spans 16 amino acids. The germline V gene has CDR1 SGHVS and CDR2 FNYEAQ. CDR3 sequence: CASSLFAGGSTDTQYF. The CDR3 nucleotides read TGTGCCAGCAGCTTATTCGCGGGGGGAAGCACAGATACGCAGTATTTT.

This chain uses TRBV5-1 with TRBJ2-2; no definite D call. The CDR3 loop spans 14 amino acids. The germline gives CDR1 SGHRS, CDR2 YFSETQ. Trimming stripped 3 bases from V and 0 bases from J, with 6 bases between. The chain's CDR3 is CASSWASNTGELFF. CDR3 bases: TGCGCCAGCAGCTGGGCGTCGAACACCGGGGAGCTGTTTTTT.

The gene calls are TRBV7-9 and TRBJ1-5; D is unresolved. The germline gives CDR1 SEHNR, CDR2 FQNEAQ (reference sequence). The CDR3 consists of 15 residues. Trimming left V 5 bases short and J 0 bases short, with 11 bases between. CDR3 nucleotide sequence: TGTGCCAGCAGCCCCCTACAGAATAGCAATCAGCCCCAGCATTTT. Translated, it gives CASSPLQNSNQPQHF.

This clone occurred once. The rearrangement links TRBV9 to TRBJ2-2, with D possibly matching TRBD2 (5 bases). Germline V CDR1 and CDR2: SGDLS, YYNGEE. The CDR3 consists of 15 residues. The ends were cut back, 0 bases at V and 9 bases at J, with 15 bases in the middle. CDR3: CASSVERLAQRELFF. The CDR3 DNA reads TGTGCCAGCAGCGTAGAAAGGCTAGCCCAAAGGGAGCTGTTTTTT.

The rearrangement joins TRBV2 to TRBJ1-2; D unclear. CDR3 size: 11 residues. Trimming took off 10 bases at V and 5 bases at J, with 11 bases between the two ends. Germline V lookup: CDR1 SNHLY, CDR2 FYNNEI. This chain's CDR3 is CATHLTYGYTF. In nucleotides, the CDR3 is TGTGCCACCCACTTAACTTATGGCTACACCTTC.

The chain combines TRBV28 with TRBJ1-4; 7 nucleotides align to TRBD1. V was clipped by 5 bases and J by 5 bases; unmatched bases: 8. CDR1 MDHEN and CDR2 SYDVKM come from the germline V gene. The CDR3 totals 15 residues. CDR3 nucleotides: TGTGCCAGCAGTCGCTCCGGGACAGTCAATGAAAAACTGTTTTTT. It is translated as CASSRSGTVNEKLFF.

This chain links TRBV29-1 with TRBJ1-2; 8 nucleotides align to TRBD1. Germline V gives CDR1 SQVTM, CDR2 ANQGSEA. This CDR3 contains 16 residues. V lost 1 base and J lost 4; bases outside the gene matches: 11. The CDR3 loop is CSVEAWGQAISYGYTF. CDR3 bases: TGCAGCGTTGAAGCTTGGGGACAGGCGATTTCCTATGGCTACACCTTC.

The chain joins TRBV5-6 to TRBJ1-5; TRBD1 aligns across 9 bases. V was clipped by 4 bases and J by 0 bases; unmatched bases: 5. Germline V gene sequence: CDR1 SGHDT, CDR2 YYEEEE. This CDR3 is 16 amino acids long. The CDR3 reads CASSPRTGDSNQPQHF. Here the CDR3 DNA reads TGTGCCAGCAGCCCACGGACAGGGGATAGCAATCAGCCCCAGCATTTT.

V usage is TRBV10-3 and J usage is TRBJ2-7; D call uncertain. CDR3 size: 13 residues. Germline V gene sequence: CDR1 ENHRY, CDR2 SYGVKD. With 4 bases removed from V and 3 bases from J, the gap between germline ends came to 10 bases. CDR3: CAISVSNYYEQYF. CDR3 nucleotide sequence: TGTGCCATCAGTGTCTCCAACTACTACGAGCAGTACTTC.

This chain connects TRBV15 to TRBJ1-4, with no clear D. The CDR3 extends over 14 amino acids. Germline-derived CDR1 and CDR2 are LNHNV and YYDKDF (reference sequence). V shed 3 bases and J shed 3 bases, with 8 bases lying between them. CDR3 coding DNA: TGTGCCACCAGCAGTAGAAGAGCTAATGAAAAACTGTTTTTT. Amino acids: CATSSRRANEKLFF.

This clone was picked up one time. The genes are TRBV21-1 and TRBJ2-6; TRBD1 is the table's D call, not checked against the DNA. TRBV21-1 is a pseudogene segment. The CDR3 extends over 15 amino acids. The CDR3 DNA is TGTGCCAGCAGCCCCTGGACAGGGGGCACATGGGTCCTGACTTTC. Its translation: CASSPWTGGTWVLTF.

The CDR3 DNA follows: TGTGCCAGCAGACGGACATCTCCAACTAATGAAAAACTGTTTTTT. This encodes CASRRTSPTNEKLFF. This chain uses TRBV7-9 with TRBJ1-4; a weak D match, TRBD1 (5 bases). The length of the CDR3 is 15 residues. Between the trimmed V and J ends, which lost 6 bases and 0 bases, there was a span of 11 bases. Germline CDR1 SEHNR, CDR2 FQNEAQ (reference sequence).

The chain carries TRBV20-1 and TRBJ2-5; D is unresolved. V was trimmed by 5 bases and J by 0 bases, leaving 4 bases between them. CDR1 is DFQATT and CDR2 is SNEGSKA in the germline V gene (reference sequence). CDR3 length: 11 residues. As DNA, the CDR3 is TGCAGTGCTCGGGACCAAGAGACCCAGTACTTC. This sequence encodes CSARDQETQYF.

V gene TRBV28 combines with J gene TRBJ1-1; D unresolved. V dropped 8 bases and J dropped 2 bases, with 15 bases sitting between them. CDR3 length: 14 residues. Per the germline V gene, CDR1 is MDHEN and CDR2 is SYDVKM. CDR3 region: CASFSGVVNTEAFF. In DNA form, the CDR3 reads TGTGCCAGCTTTTCCGGGGTGGTAAACACTGAAGCTTTCTTT.